This TCR beta chain originates from a study of cytomegalovirus exposure and HLA in healthy donors. Study outcomes and limitations: Further analysis, carried out later, found HLA-associated TCR beta chains more clonally expanded than equally common other chains.

60 Vbeta and 13 Jbeta primers were used in PCR. Assay: immunoSEQ multiplex PCR; the TCRdb copy retains only in-frame clones and omits some. The data contain 150,000 to 200,000 clones, approximately 80% of them seen just once; the ten biggest clones take up under 5%. Regarding this clone: Antigen: not known.

The germline V and J ends were trimmed by 6 bases and 6 bases, with 15 bases remaining between them. From germline, CDR1 is MGHRA and CDR2 YSYEKL. The CDR3 sequence is 13 residues long. Sampled while nominally healthy, donors likely had unrecorded immune exposures. Sequenced sample: PBMCs. The sequence came from a young man in good health and CMV-seronegative. The rearrangement joins TRBV4-1 to TRBJ2-7, with TRBD1 as a possible D gene (7 bases). The CDR3: CASSRQGGFEQYF. CDR3 DNA sequence: TGCGCCAGCAGTCGACAGGGAGGCTTCGAGCAGTACTTC.